The 14 T cell receptor beta chains in this list originate from one sample, sequenced in a study of blood T cell repertoires in COVID-19. Sequenced by immunoSEQ multiplex PCR; TCRdb stores in-frame clones only, minus some. The sample comprises roughly 260,000 clones, about 90% of which are singletons, and 2.5% to 3% rests with the top ten. The sample was peripheral blood. The receptors shown here come from a person aged 18 to 35 with COVID-19, enrolled during active disease.

The table lists this clone with a count of one. At one of its ends the junction is not consistent with the germline gene, which may arise from a read error. The rearrangement joins TRBV20-1 to TRBJ2-7; 7 bases are shared with TRBD2. The CDR3 covers 11 residues. The germline V gene encodes CDR1 DFQATT and CDR2 SNEGSKA (reference sequence). CDR3 in DNA: TGCAGTGCCGGGGGGAACGGCCCCCTCTCCTTC. It translates to CSAGGNGPLSF.

The chain carries TRBV9 and TRBJ2-5; D is uncertain. Germline loops: CDR1 SGDLS, CDR2 YYNGEE. The CDR3 totals 12 residues. V was trimmed by 4 bases and J by 1 base, leaving 5 bases between them. CDR3 region: CASSPSQETQYF. As DNA, the CDR3 is TGTGCCAGCAGCCCGTCCCAAGAGACCCAGTACTTC.

The chain employs TRBV6-5 and TRBJ2-3; 14 bases align to TRBD2. V gave up 6 bases and J gave up 4 bases; unmatched junction bases: 3. CDR3 length: 15 residues. Per the germline V gene, CDR1 is MNHEY and CDR2 is SVGAGI. CDR3 sequence reads: CASRRLAGGADTQYF. CDR3 sequence (DNA): TGTGCCAGCAGAAGACTAGCGGGAGGGGCAGATACGCAGTATTTT.

The V gene is TRBV13, the J gene TRBJ1-6, with 9 nucleotides matching TRBD1. Germline V gene sequence: CDR1 PRHDT, CDR2 FYEKMQ (reference sequence). Trimming took 4 bases from V and 6 from J; bases not matched to a gene: 7. This CDR3 has 16 residues. CDR3 sequence: CASSYTGTGTNSPLHF. CDR3 nucleotides: TGTGCCAGCAGCTACACCGGGACAGGGACTAATTCACCCCTCCACTTT.

The rearrangement uses TRBV3-1 (or the pseudogene TRBV3-2) and TRBJ2-1, with 7 bases aligning to TRBD2. The germline V gene has CDR1 LGHDT and CDR2 YNNKEL (reference sequence). The V and J ends lost 1 base and 4 bases, in that order; junction bases with no gene match: 7. The CDR3 runs 16 residues. The CDR3 DNA reads TGTGCCAGCAGCCAAGGACCTAGCGGAGAATACAATGAGCAGTTCTTC. Its protein product is CASSQGPSGEYNEQFF.

The chain joins TRBV11-2 to TRBJ2-6, with TRBD1 matching 9 bases. From germline, CDR1 is SGHAT and CDR2 FQNNGV. V lost 4 bases to trimming and J lost 0 bases; unmatched junction nucleotides: 10. This CDR3 is built from 19 residues. CDR3 DNA sequence: TGTGCCAGCAGCTCCGGGGTCGGACAGGGGCCCTCTGGGGCCAACGTCCTGACTTTC. Encoded protein: CASSSGVGQGPSGANVLTF.

This clone was picked up a small number of times. The CDR3, as DNA: TGTGCCAGCAACCTGGACTCCAGCGACTCACCCCTCCACTTT. Amino acid sequence: CASNLDSSDSPLHF. The rearrangement uses TRBV6-5 and TRBJ1-6; D is unresolved. Trimming shortened V by 7 bases and J by 10 bases, and 17 bases separated the two germline ends. Per germline, CDR1 MNHEY and CDR2 SVGAGI. CDR3 size: 14 residues.

This clone was found once. The chain carries TRBV7-8 and TRBJ2-7; TRBD2 agrees at 12 bases. Trimming cost V 1 base and J 5 bases; bases outside gene matches: 3. The germline gives CDR1 SGHVS, CDR2 FQNEAQ. CDR3 length equals 15 residues. The CDR3 nucleotides read TGTGCCAGCAGCTTAGGACTAGCGGGAGTTAACGAGCAGTACTTC. It specifies CASSLGLAGVNEQYF.

The rearrangement joins TRBV28 to TRBJ1-2, with D tentatively TRBD1 (5 bases). The CDR3 length is 15 residues. The germline CDR1 and CDR2 sequences are MDHEN and SYDVKM. The V end was cut by 6 bases, the J end by 7 bases, with 21 bases between. The CDR3 sequence: CASSHPIRGTGGYTF. The CDR3 DNA reads as TGTGCCAGCAGCCACCCCATTAGGGGTACAGGTGGCTACACCTTC.

The chain joins TRBV27 to TRBJ2-2; D gene ambiguous. This CDR3 has 13 amino acids. CDR1 MNHEY and CDR2 SMNVEV come from the germline V gene (reference sequence). V lost 0 bases and J 6 bases, leaving 5 bases between the germline ends. The CDR3, as DNA: TGTGCCAGCAGTTTATCACTCGCCGGGGAGCTGTTTTTT. As protein: CASSLSLAGELFF.

The chain is built from TRBV7-8 and TRBJ2-3; maybe TRBD2 (5 bases). CDR3 size: 15 residues. CDR1 is SGHVS and CDR2 is FQNEAQ in the germline V gene. The V and J ends lost 1 base and 6 bases respectively, with 14 bases between them. The DNA of the CDR3 is TGTGCCAGCAGCTTAGGGGGAGAAACGACGGATACGCAGTATTTT. This sequence encodes CASSLGGETTDTQYF.

The genes are TRBV5-5 and TRBJ2-5, with no clear D. The length of the CDR3 is 13 residues. Trimming took off 4 bases at V and 1 base at J, with 8 bases between the two ends. CDR1 SGHKS and CDR2 YYEKEE come from the germline V gene (reference sequence). CDR3 protein: CASSLWLQETQYF. In nucleotides, the CDR3 is TGTGCCAGCAGCCTGTGGCTCCAAGAGACCCAGTACTTC.

The chain employs TRBV5-6 and TRBJ2-5; the match to TRBD2 covers 12 bases. The V and J ends lost 1 base and 4 bases, in that order; junction bases with no gene match: 8. CDR3 length: 17 amino acids. From germline, CDR1 is SGHDT and CDR2 YYEEEE. The CDR3 coding sequence is TGTGCCAGCAGCTTGAATCTACTAGCGGGAGGAGGAGAGACCCAGTACTTC. Translation: CASSLNLLAGGGETQYF.

V usage is TRBV30 and J usage is TRBJ1-4; possibly TRBD1 for D (6 bases). This CDR3 comprises 15 residues. CDR1 is GTSNPN and CDR2 is SVGIG in the germline V gene (reference sequence). Trimming pared 1 base from V and 3 bases from J, leaving 12 bases between. In DNA form, the CDR3 reads TGTGCCTGGAGTGAGGACAGTAAATCTAATGAAAAACTGTTTTTT. Amino acid sequence: CAWSEDSKSNEKLFF.